This T cell receptor (beta chain) came from a study of blood T cell repertoires in COVID-19. Study as a whole: The samples span acute and convalescent COVID-19 from the United States, Italy and Spain.

V shed 5 bases, J shed 6 bases, and the junction held 10 bases outside the gene matches. The CDR3 contains 15 residues. Germline V CDR1 and CDR2: LNHDA, SQIVND (reference sequence). In the original processing: By means of reference gene primer amplification, nucleated cell counts were estimated. The repertoire was sequenced with immunoSEQ multiplex PCR; TCRdb's copy has only in-frame clones and lacks some. V and J calls plus clone size are reproduced from that table; the DNA served to infer D and trimming. The repertoire consists of 250,000 or so clones, with about 80% occurring once and the leading ten covering roughly 3.1%.

This clonotype originated in a man aged 45-60 years who had recovered from COVID-19. Specimen: PBMCs or T cells enriched from blood (not recorded which). The V call is TRBV19, the J call TRBJ2-5; 9 nucleotides agree with TRBD2. The CDR3 protein is CASSVGRGGLQTQYF. CDR3 coding DNA: TGTGCCAGTAGTGTAGGGCGGGGGGGCCTACAGACCCAGTACTTC.